The clone carrying this T cell receptor (beta chain) was seen only a few times. What it recognizes is unknown. TCRdb processed the 5' RACE reads anew with MiXCR; each CDR3 protein has one entry. Altogether 1.5 million to 2 million distinct CDR3 sequences are present, about 31% being singletons, with the ten largest covering 0.27%. Germline V gene data show CDR1 as SGHRS and CDR2 as YFSETQ. CDR3 length equals 16 residues. Trimming left V 0 bases short and J 4 bases short, with 17 bases between. The entry originates in a study of identical twins. Overall study findings and caveats: Abundant beta clonotypes from cord blood bore fewer insertions; memory repertoires lacked this pattern.

Sequencing used cord blood. The receptor's source is a newborn girl in good health. The chain couples TRBV5-1 to TRBJ2-7; D is undetermined. This CDR3 is CASSLGGDLLVYEQYF. In DNA form, the CDR3 reads TGCGCCAGCAGCTTGGGAGGCGATCTCCTCGTTTACGAGCAGTACTTC.